Described below is a single T cell receptor (beta chain) sequence and its context. V lost 4 bases, J lost 7 bases, and 19 bases lay in between. The germline gives CDR1 LGHDT, CDR2 YNNKEL (reference sequence). CDR3 length equals 15 residues. The table came from immunoSEQ multiplex PCR; TCRdb's copy has only in-frame clones and leaves some out. The sample carries about 250,000 clones, about nine tenths recorded once. This specimen comes from a study of blood T cell repertoires in COVID-19. Seattle participants joined during active infection and were tracked over time. The chain carries TRBV3-1 (or the pseudogene TRBV3-2) and TRBJ1-2; possibly TRBD1 for D (6 bases). This receptor was identified in a man aged 25-40 years with COVID-19, enrolled during active disease. What was sequenced was peripheral blood. Here the CDR3 reads CASSRVGVGAPGYTF. As DNA, the CDR3 is TGTGCCAGCAGCCGTGTGGGCGTGGGGGCGCCTGGCTACACCTTC.